The T cell receptor beta chain described here comes from a study of beta chain features in type 1 diabetes. Study details: Across the samples, roughly 99 million sorted cells were examined in total. Broader study findings: Significant though moderate, a shortening of TCRB CDR3s appeared in all four CD4+ subsets of Type 1 diabetes patients.

V shed 10 bases and J 4 bases; nucleotides not matched to a gene: 5. The CDR3 totals 13 residues. CDR1 is SEHNR and CDR2 is FQNEAQ in the germline V gene (reference sequence). Staining for CD45RO/CCR7/CD25/CD127/CD95/CD27 allowed sorting of CD4+ naive, central memory, regulatory and stem cell-like memory cells. This clone was seen only a few times. Its antigen is as yet unknown. Expressed TCRB transcripts were sequenced after all isolated RNA was converted to cDNA. Profiling relied on immunoSEQ multiplex PCR, and the TCRdb table lists in-frame clones only, not all of them. Of some 240,000 clones listed, 16% are singletons.

This clonotype was sampled from a man younger than 45 with type 1 diabetes. The V call is TRBV7-9, the J call TRBJ2-3; 10 bases agree with TRBD2. Input material: naive CD4+ T cells from blood. This chain's CDR3 is CATNSGRPDTQYF. For the CDR3, the DNA is TGTGCCACCAATAGCGGGAGGCCAGATACGCAGTATTTT.